This note documents a single TCR beta chain sequence. What it binds is unknown. This sample is part of a study of tumor-infiltrating lymphocytes in primary liver carcinoma. At the level of the study: Surgery removed the patients' primary liver carcinoma.

Blood RNA originated from unsorted whole blood, with germline DNA additionally extracted. Chronic HBV infection was present in the patients, who were treatment-naive. Preoperatively, four milliliters of peripheral blood were collected. Germline lookup yields CDR1 SQVTM and CDR2 ANQGSEA. The V end lost 8 bases, the J end lost 12 bases, and 14 bases lay between the germline ends. The CDR3 has 10 amino acids. A primer matching the constant region was used to make TCR beta cDNA from around 550 ng of total RNA. A slightly modified ARM-PCR protocol with three nested multiplex PCR rounds produced these TCR beta libraries. For approximately 11 cycles apiece, the opening two PCR rounds ran with TRBV1-TRBV30 forward primers and a C-beta reverse primer. Each CDR3 protein gets one entry after TCRdb re-called the multiplex PCR reads with MiXCR. The sample lists some 190,000 distinct CDR3 sequences; about 60% were seen once.

Findings and limits, study-wide: Pairs of tumor regions overlapped more than tumor-adjacent and tumor-blood pairs did.

The receptor was derived from a man aged 40-49 years with primary liver carcinoma and hepatitis B virus infection. Specimen: peripheral blood. The chain is built from TRBV29-1 and TRBJ2-1; D assignment may be TRBD1 or TRBD2 (5 bases each). The chain's CDR3 is CSFLAGGQFF. CDR3 DNA sequence: TGCAGCTTTCTGGCTGGGGGGCAGTTCTTC.